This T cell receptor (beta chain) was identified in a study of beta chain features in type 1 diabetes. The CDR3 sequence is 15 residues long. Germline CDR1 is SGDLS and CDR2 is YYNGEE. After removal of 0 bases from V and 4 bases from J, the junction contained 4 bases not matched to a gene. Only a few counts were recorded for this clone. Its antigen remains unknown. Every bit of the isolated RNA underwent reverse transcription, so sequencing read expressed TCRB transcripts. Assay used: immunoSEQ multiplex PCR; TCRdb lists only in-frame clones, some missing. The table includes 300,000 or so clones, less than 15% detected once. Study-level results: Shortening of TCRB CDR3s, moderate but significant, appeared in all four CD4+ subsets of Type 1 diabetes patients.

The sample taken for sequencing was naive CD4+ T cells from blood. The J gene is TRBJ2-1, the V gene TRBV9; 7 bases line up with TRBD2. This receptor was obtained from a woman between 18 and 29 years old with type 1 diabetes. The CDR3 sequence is CASSVASGVYNEQFF. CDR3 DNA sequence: TGTGCCAGCAGCGTAGCTAGCGGAGTGTACAATGAGCAGTTCTTC.